Listed below are T cell receptor beta chains from one sample, sequenced in a study of T cell repertoires in cytomegalovirus infection. These receptors have no known antigen. One entry per CDR3 protein, called by TCRdb with MiXCR from the reads. This sample has about 770,000 distinct CDR3 sequences, with 29% found just once. Sample: cultured CD8+ T cells from PBMCs, taken from culture after CMV antigen stimulation. These TCRs come from a human donor in good health (CMV status not recorded). Some clones in this sample may be carry-over from other donors' samples. Each CDR3 is given with its conserved first and last residue. A D gene is named only where the DNA matches it firmly. Size values are once, few and many counts, or a class for expanded clones, and some rows have none.

>many|TRBV5-1|TRBJ1-1|TRBD1
TGTGCCAGCAGCCCCGGGACAGGGAACACTGAAGCTTTCTTT
CASSPGTGNTEAFF
>.|TRBV28|TRBJ2-3|.
TGTGCCAGCAGTCTAGCATATACGCAGTATTTT
CASSLAYTQYF
>few|TRBV7-6|TRBJ1-1|.
TGTGCCAGCAGCTATCCTGGATCCACTGAAGCTTTCTTT
CASSYPGSTEAFF
>few|TRBV29-1|TRBJ1-1|.
TGCAGCGTTGAAGAAAACAAAGGGGGACGATCGAACACTGAAGCTTTCTTT
CSVEENKGGRSNTEAFF
>many|TRBV7-2|TRBJ2-1|TRBD2
TGTGCCAGCAGGCCGACTAGCGGGGTTAATGAGCAGTTCTTC
CASRPTSGVNEQFF
>many|TRBV19|TRBJ1-1|.
TGTGCCAGTAGTATATTACCCCCAAACACTGAAGCTTTCTTT
CASSILPPNTEAFF
>many|TRBV7-6|TRBJ1-5|.
TGTGCCAGCAGCTTGACACCCATGGCGTATAGCAATCAGCCCCAGCATTTT
CASSLTPMAYSNQPQHF
>.|TRBV5-6|TRBJ2-7|.
TGTGCCAGCAGCTTTCAGGTTAAAATACTCGGGGGACACCAAACCTACGAGCAGTACTTC
CASSFQVKILGGHQTYEQYF
>few|TRBV27|TRBJ2-2|.
TGTGCCAGCAGTCCAATGGCCGCGGGGGCGGGGAACACCGGGGAGCTGTTTTTT
CASSPMAAGAGNTGELFF
>few|TRBV12-3/TRBV12-4|TRBJ2-5|TRBD2
TGTGCCAGCACCCCTCTAGCGGGGGGAGCCCAAGAGACCCAGTACTTC
CASTPLAGGAQETQYF
>few|TRBV7-6|TRBJ2-1|.
TGTGCCAGCAGGTCGCCCGGAGATGAGCAGTTCTTC
CASRSPGDEQFF
>few|TRBV27|TRBJ1-6|.
TGTGCCAGCAGTTTTGGAGGGGGAGGTTCACCCCTCCACTTT
CASSFGGGGSPLHF
>many|TRBV7-2|TRBJ2-2|TRBD1
TGTGCCAGCAGCCACTCGGGGTGGACAGGGAGACGCTGGGAGCTGTTTTTT
CASSHSGWTGRRWELFF
>.|TRBV4-1|TRBJ2-2|.
TGCGCCAGCAGCCAAGCCCAAAACGGGCTTCTCGCCGGGGAGCTGTTTTTT
CASSQAQNGLLAGELFF
>few|TRBV12-3/TRBV12-4|TRBJ2-5|.
TGTGCCAGCAGTTTGTCAGGGCTCCCCTCGGGGCCAAGTAGGGAGACCCAGTACTTC
CASSLSGLPSGPSRETQYF
>.|TRBV5-4|TRBJ2-1|TRBD1
TGTGCCAGCAGCGGGGGACAGGGGGCAGACAATGAGCAGTTCTTC
CASSGGQGADNEQFF
>.|TRBV6-2/TRBV6-3|TRBJ1-2|.
TGTGCCAGCAGTGGGGAGACGGGGATCTATGGCTACACCTTC
CASSGETGIYGYTF
>.|TRBV4-1|TRBJ2-1|.
TGCGCCAGCAGCCATGGGCAGATTGATGAGCAGTTCTTC
CASSHGQIDEQFF
>many|TRBV7-6|TRBJ2-5|TRBD1
TGTGCCAGCAGCCAACGACAGGACAGGGGTCGGGAGACCCAGTACTTC
CASSQRQDRGRETQYF
>.|TRBV12-3/TRBV12-4|TRBJ2-3|.
TGTGCCAGCAGTTCTCAGGGGCCCTCAGATACGCAGTATTTT
CASSSQGPSDTQYF
>.|TRBV28|TRBJ1-5|.
TGTGCCAGCAGTTTCTCAAGGGTGGCGGATCAGCCCCAGCATTTT
CASSFSRVADQPQHF
>.|TRBV12-3/TRBV12-4|TRBJ2-3|.
TGTGCCAGCAGTTTAATAAGCTCCGGACGGGGAACGCAGTATTTT
CASSLISSGRGTQYF
>few|TRBV6-5|TRBJ1-4|.
TGTGCCAGCTCGGGACAACGTAAGGAAAAACTGTTTTTT
CASSGQRKEKLFF
>few|TRBV29-1|TRBJ2-1|TRBD2
TGCAGCGTTGAATTGGCCCCTAGCGGGGGGCTCAATGAGCAGTTCTTC
CSVELAPSGGLNEQFF
>.|TRBV7-9|TRBJ2-3|.
TGTGCCAGCAATCAGGGGGGGCGTGCGCAGTATTTT
CASNQGGRAQYF
>.|TRBV4-1|TRBJ1-1|.
TGCGCCAGCAGCCAAGACCCTTTACAGGGAGGGAACACTGAAGCTTTCTTT
CASSQDPLQGGNTEAFF
>.|TRBV7-6|TRBJ2-3|TRBD2
TGTGCCAGCAGCTTCCCCTGGACTAGCGGGAGTAGCACAGATACGCAGTATTTT
CASSFPWTSGSSTDTQYF
>.|TRBV6-1|TRBJ2-7|TRBD1
TGTGCCAGCAGTGTTTGGGACAGGAGCTCCTACGAGCAGTACTTC
CASSVWDRSSYEQYF
>many|TRBV6-4|TRBJ2-1|.
TGTGCCAGCAGTGACTCACTCCGGACAACAGAGCAGTTCTTC
CASSDSLRTTEQFF
>few|TRBV6-5|TRBJ2-5|.
TGTGCCAGCAGTTACTTTCGAGGGGGAGAAGAGACCCAGTACTTC
CASSYFRGGEETQYF
>.|TRBV9|TRBJ1-1|TRBD1
TGTGCCAGCAGCCCCGGCGGAGGGGGCAGGGAGAGGACTGAAGCTTTCTTT
CASSPGGGGRERTEAFF
>.|TRBV6-6|TRBJ2-7|TRBD2
TGTGCCAGCAGTCTCCGGGGGGTATACGACGAGCAGTACTTC
CASSLRGVYDEQYF
>.|TRBV5-5|TRBJ2-7|.
TGTGCCAGCACCTTCCTGGGATTGGGGTACGAGCAGTACTTC
CASTFLGLGYEQYF
>.|TRBV6-5|TRBJ2-3|.
TGTGCCAGCAGTTACGGGGCCACAGATATGCAGTATTTT
CASSYGATDMQYF
>few|TRBV28|TRBJ2-6|.
TGTGCCAGCAGTTCACACCTTACCTGGGGGAGATCTGGGGCCAACGTCCTGACTTTC
CASSSHLTWGRSGANVLTF
>.|TRBV2|TRBJ2-1|TRBD2
TGTGCCAGCAGTGCAAGACTAGCGGGGAGCGATGAGCAGTTCTTC
CASSARLAGSDEQFF
>once|TRBV12-5|TRBJ1-2|TRBD1
TGTGCCGGCGGGGACAGGGTCTTCACTAACTATGGCTACACCTTC
CAGGDRVFTNYGYTF
>few|TRBV12-3/TRBV12-4|TRBJ2-3|.
TGTGCCAGCAGTTTTAATCCTCCCGGGGATACGCAGTATTTT
CASSFNPPGDTQYF
>.|TRBV6-6|TRBJ2-2|TRBD2
TGTGCCAGCGGTTATCTAGCGGGGGATGCCGGGGAGCTGTTTTTT
CASGYLAGDAGELFF
>.|TRBV6-2/TRBV6-3|TRBJ1-2|.
TGTGCCAGCAGTCCCGACATCCCCTATGGCTACACCTTC
CASSPDIPYGYTF
>few|TRBV19|TRBJ2-1|.
TGTGCCAGTAGTATAGTCCGCAACAATGAGCAGTTCTTC
CASSIVRNNEQFF
>.|TRBV4-1|TRBJ1-2|TRBD1
TGCGCCAGCAGCCAAGGGGGACAGCTCTATGGCTACACCTTC
CASSQGGQLYGYTF
>many|TRBV6-1|TRBJ2-7|.
TGTGCCAGCATAACAGACTCCTACGAGCAGTACTTC
CASITDSYEQYF
>.|TRBV7-9|TRBJ1-2|.
TGTGCCAGCAGCCACACGGGTCCTGAGATAACCTTC
CASSHTGPEITF
>few|TRBV9|TRBJ2-2|TRBD1
TGTGCCAGCAGCGCTGCCCGGGACAGGGACACCGGGGAGCTGTTTTTT
CASSAARDRDTGELFF